A single T cell receptor beta chain is shown here with its context. Its antigen is as yet unknown. The entry originates in a study of OX40 agonist ivuxolimab in advanced cancers. Findings of the study overall: In CD8+ T cells, expanded clones were on average more numerous than in CD4+.

The cohort excluded patients with autoimmune disease history or systemic immunosuppression. Sequencing used immunoSEQ multiplex PCR; TCRdb keeps in-frame clones, though not all of them. The repertoire holds about 83,000 clones, with approximately 90% as singletons. The CDR3 covers 15 residues. V shed 5 bases and J 5 bases; nucleotides not matched to a gene: 6. From germline, CDR1 is MDHEN and CDR2 SYDVKM. The sequencing used CD4+ or CD8+ T cells sorted from blood, collected in a trial of the OX40 agonist ivuxolimab. This chain links TRBV28 with TRBJ2-1, with TRBD2 matching over 10 bases. The receptor's source is an adult with an advanced solid tumor such as melanoma, head and neck, liver or kidney cancer. CDR3 in DNA: TGTGCCAGCAGTACCAGCGGGAGGGATAACAATGAGCAGTTCTTC. It is translated as CASSTSGRDNNEQFF. The entire variable domain, with the rest obtained from reference TRBV28 and TRBJ2-1, is as follows: DVKVTQSSRYLVKRTGEKVFLECVQDMDHENMFWYRQDPGLGLRLIYFSYDVKMKEKGDIPEGYSVSREKKERFSLILESASTNQTSMYLCASSTSGRDNNEQFFGPGTRLTVL.